This TCR beta chain is from a study of blood T cell repertoires in COVID-19. As for the study in general: The cDNA or gDNA used as material had been derived from T cells, B-cell-depleted T cells, or PBMCs.

Trimming took off 7 bases at V and 6 bases at J, with 9 bases between the two ends. CDR3 length: 12 residues. Methods used by the authors: Amplification of reference gene primers provided the estimated nucleated cell counts. Data came from immunoSEQ multiplex PCR; TCRdb stores just in-frame clones and leaves some out. V, J and clone size reflect that table, while D and trimming were determined from the DNA. The repertoire includes 260,000 or so clones, over 75% of them detected once, and about 8.5% sits in the top ten. The chain has TRBV12-3 or TRBV12-4 and TRBJ2-2, with a possible D match to TRBD2 (6 bases). The clonotype comes from a man between 18 and 35 years old with active or convalescent COVID-19. The specimen was peripheral blood. The CDR3 loop reads CASMTSSGELFF. In nucleotides, the CDR3 is TGTGCCAGCATGACTAGTTCCGGGGAGCTGTTTTTT.